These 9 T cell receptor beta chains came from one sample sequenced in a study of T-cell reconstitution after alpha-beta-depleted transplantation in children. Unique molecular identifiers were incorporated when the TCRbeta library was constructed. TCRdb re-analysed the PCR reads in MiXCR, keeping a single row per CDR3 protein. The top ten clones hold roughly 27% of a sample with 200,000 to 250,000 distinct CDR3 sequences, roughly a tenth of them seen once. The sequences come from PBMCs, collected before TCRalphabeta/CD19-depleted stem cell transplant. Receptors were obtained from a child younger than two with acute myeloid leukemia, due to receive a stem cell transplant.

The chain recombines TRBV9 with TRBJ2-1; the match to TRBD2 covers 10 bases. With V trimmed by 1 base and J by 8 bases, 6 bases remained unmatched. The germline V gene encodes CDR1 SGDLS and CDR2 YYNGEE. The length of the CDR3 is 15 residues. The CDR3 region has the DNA TGTGCCAGCAGCGTAATGGCTAGCGGGAGTTATGAGCAGTTCTTC. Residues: CASSVMASGSYEQFF.

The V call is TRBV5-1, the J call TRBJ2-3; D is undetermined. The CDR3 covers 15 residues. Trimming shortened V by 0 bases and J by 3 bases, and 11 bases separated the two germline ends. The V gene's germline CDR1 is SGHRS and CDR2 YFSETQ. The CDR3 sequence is CASSLVLARTDTQYF. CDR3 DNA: TGCGCCAGCAGCTTGGTACTGGCTCGGACAGATACGCAGTATTTT.

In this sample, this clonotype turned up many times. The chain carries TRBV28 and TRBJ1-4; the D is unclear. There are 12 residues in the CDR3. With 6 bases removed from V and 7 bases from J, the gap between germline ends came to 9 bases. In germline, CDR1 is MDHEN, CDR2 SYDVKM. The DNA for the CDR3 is TGTGCCAGCAGCCACCCGGCTGAAAAACTGTTTTTT. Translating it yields CASSHPAEKLFF.

The CDR3 is CASNPLQPWTGTRGTQYF. Written as DNA, the CDR3 is TGTGCCAGCAATCCATTGCAACCATGGACAGGGACGAGGGGGACCCAGTACTTC. The J gene is TRBJ2-5, the V gene TRBV6-1, with 8 nucleotides matching TRBD1. The CDR3 runs to 18 residues. Germline values: CDR1 MNHNS, CDR2 SASEGT. Trimming took 7 bases from V and 7 from J; bases not matched to a gene: 23.

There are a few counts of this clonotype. Here the CDR3 DNA reads TGTGCCAGCAGCTTAGAAGGCCTAGCGGGGCTACTTCAAGAGACCCAGTACTTC. Amino acids: CASSLEGLAGLLQETQYF. The gene calls are TRBV11-1 and TRBJ2-5, with TRBD2 identical over 9 bases. CDR1 is SGHAT, CDR2 FQDESV, per germline (reference sequence). The junction had 11 bases not matched to a gene; V was cut back by 1 base and J by 2 bases. This CDR3 contains 18 residues.

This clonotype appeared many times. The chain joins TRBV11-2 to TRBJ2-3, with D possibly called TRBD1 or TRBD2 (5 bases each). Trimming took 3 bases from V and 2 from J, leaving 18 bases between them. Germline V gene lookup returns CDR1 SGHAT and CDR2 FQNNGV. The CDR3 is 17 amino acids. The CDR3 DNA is TGTGCCAGCAGCTTTGGGGGTTTGGGGTACCTCACAGATACGCAGTATTTT. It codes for CASSFGGLGYLTDTQYF.

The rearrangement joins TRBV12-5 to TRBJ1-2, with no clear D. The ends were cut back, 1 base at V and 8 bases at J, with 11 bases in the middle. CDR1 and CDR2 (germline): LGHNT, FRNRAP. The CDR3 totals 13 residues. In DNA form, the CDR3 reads TGTGCTAGTGGTTTGGCCGAAGGTTACGGCTACACCTTC. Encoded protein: CASGLAEGYGYTF. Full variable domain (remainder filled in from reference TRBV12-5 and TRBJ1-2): DARVTQTPRHKVTEMGQEVTMRCQPILGHNTVFWYRQTMMQGLELLAYFRNRAPLDDSGMPKDRFSAEMPDATLATLKIQPSEPRDSAVYFCASGLAEGYGYTFGSGTRLTVV.

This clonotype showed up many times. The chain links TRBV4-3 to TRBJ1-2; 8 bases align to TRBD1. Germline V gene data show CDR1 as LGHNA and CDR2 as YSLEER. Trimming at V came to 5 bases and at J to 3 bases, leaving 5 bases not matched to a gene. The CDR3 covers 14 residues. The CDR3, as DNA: TGCGCCAGCAGCGACGTACAGGGGGACTATGGCTACACCTTC. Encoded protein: CASSDVQGDYGYTF.

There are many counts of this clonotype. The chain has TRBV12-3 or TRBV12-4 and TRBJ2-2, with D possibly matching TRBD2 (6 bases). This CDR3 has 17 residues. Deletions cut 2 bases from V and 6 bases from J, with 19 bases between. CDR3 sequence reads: CASSLRSGRLTAGELFF. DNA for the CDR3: TGTGCCAGCAGTTTACGGTCGGGGAGGTTAACCGCCGGGGAGCTGTTTTTT.